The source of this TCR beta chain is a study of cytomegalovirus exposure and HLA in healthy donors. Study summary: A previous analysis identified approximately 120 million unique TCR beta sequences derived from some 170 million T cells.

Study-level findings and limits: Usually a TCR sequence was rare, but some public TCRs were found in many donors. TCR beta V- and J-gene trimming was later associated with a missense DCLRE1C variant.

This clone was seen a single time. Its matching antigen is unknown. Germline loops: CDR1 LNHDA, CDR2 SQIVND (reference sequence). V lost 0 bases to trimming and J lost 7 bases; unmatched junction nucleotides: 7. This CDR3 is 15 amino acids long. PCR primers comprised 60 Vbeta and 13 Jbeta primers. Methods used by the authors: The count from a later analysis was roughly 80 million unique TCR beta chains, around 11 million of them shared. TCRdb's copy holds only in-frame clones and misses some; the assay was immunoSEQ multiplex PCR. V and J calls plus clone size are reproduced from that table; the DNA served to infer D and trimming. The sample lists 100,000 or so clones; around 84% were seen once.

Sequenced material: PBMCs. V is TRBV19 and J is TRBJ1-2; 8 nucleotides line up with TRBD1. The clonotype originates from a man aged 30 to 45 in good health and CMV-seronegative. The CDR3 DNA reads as TGTGCCAGTAGTATAGAGAGGCAGGGGGCAACTGGCTACACCTTC. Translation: CASSIERQGATGYTF. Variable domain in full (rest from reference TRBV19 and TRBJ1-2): DGGITQSPKYLFRKEGQNVTLSCEQNLNHDAMYWYRQDPGQGLRLIYYSQIVNDFQKGDIAEGYSVSREKKESFPLTVTSAQKNPTAFYLCASSIERQGATGYTFGSGTRLTVV.